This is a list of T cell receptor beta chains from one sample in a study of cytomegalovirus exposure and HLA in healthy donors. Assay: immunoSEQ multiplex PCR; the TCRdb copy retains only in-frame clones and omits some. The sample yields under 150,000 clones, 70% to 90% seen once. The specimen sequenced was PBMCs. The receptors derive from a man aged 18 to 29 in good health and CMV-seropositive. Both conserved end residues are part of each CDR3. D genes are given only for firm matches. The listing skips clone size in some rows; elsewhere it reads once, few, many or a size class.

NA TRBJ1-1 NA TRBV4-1 TGCGCCAGCAGCCAAGTCAGGGACACTGAAGCTTTCTTT CASSQVRDTEAFF
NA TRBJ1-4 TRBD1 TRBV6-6 TGTGCCAGCAGGAATGGACAGGGAGAGGTCGAAAAACTGTTTTTT CASRNGQGEVEKLFF
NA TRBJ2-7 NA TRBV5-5 TGTGCCAGCACTGCTGCGGGATACGAGCAGTACTTC CASTAAGYEQYF
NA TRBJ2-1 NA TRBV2 TGTGCCAGCAGCCGCAGGGTAGGGGAGCAGTTCTTC CASSRRVGEQFF
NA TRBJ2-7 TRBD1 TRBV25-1 TGTGCCAGCAGTGACTCCGGGACAGGGGGCTCCGAGCAGTACTTC CASSDSGTGGSEQYF
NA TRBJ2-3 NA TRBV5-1 TGCGCCAGCAGCTTGGTAGGGGTAGCTAGCACAGATACGCAGTATTTT CASSLVGVASTDTQYF
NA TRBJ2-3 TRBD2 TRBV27 TGTGCCAGCAACCCCCTGGGCGGGGGGGCGTTGGATACGCAGTATTTT CASNPLGGGALDTQYF
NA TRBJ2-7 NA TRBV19 TGTGCCAGTAGTCCCAAAGGCGGGGGCGACACCTACGAGCAGTACTTC CASSPKGGGDTYEQYF
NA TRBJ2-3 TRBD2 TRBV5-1 TGCGCCAGCAGCTTGGAAGCGGGGGAGGATACGCAGTATTTT CASSLEAGEDTQYF
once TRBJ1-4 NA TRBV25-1 TGTGCCAGCAGTGAATATTATCCAGGTCGTGAAAAACTGTTTTTT CASSEYYPGREKLFF
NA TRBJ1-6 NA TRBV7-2 TGTGCCAGCAGCTTAGGGGCAGGGGTTCTAAATTCACCCCTCCACTTT CASSLGAGVLNSPLHF
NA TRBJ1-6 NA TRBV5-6 TGTGCCAGCAGCTTGGTAGATTCACCCCTCCACTTT CASSLVDSPLHF
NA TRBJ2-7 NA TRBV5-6 TGTGCCAGCAGCCTAACAGGGCTCAGAGGGTCCTACGAGCAGTACTTC CASSLTGLRGSYEQYF
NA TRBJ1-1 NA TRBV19 TGTGCCAGTAGGGAGGCTTTTACTGAAGCTTTCTTT CASREAFTEAFF
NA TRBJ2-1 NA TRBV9 TGTGCCAGCAGCCCCCCACCCCGTGACAGTCGATCCTACAATGAGCAGTTCTTC CASSPPPRDSRSYNEQFF
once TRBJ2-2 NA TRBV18 TGTGCCAGCTCCCTAGCCGGGGAGCTGTTTTTT CASSLAGELFF
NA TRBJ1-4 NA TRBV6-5 TGTGCCAGCAGTTACTCCCGGGAGAATGAAAAACTGTTTTTT CASSYSRENEKLFF
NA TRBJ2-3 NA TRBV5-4 TGTGCCAGCAGAGGGGAAAGCACAGATACGCAGTATTTT CASRGESTDTQYF
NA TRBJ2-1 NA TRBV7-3 TGTGCCAGCAGCCCCGGGGATGAGCAGTTCTTC CASSPGDEQFF
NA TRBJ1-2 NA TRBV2 TGTGCCAGCAGTGAAGACCTAGGAGGTGGCTACACCTTC CASSEDLGGGYTF
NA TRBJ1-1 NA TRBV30 TGTGCCTGGAGCCCGGGCACTGAAGCTTTCTTT CAWSPGTEAFF
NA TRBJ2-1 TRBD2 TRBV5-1 TGCGCCAGCAGCTCAACAGGACTAGCGAATGAGCAGTTCTTC CASSSTGLANEQFF
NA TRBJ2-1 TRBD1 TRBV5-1 TGCGCCAGCAGCCCTGGACAGGAGACCTACAATGAGCAGTTCTTC CASSPGQETYNEQFF
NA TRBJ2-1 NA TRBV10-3 TGTGCCATCAGTGAGGAGTATCAGGGTCACAATGAGCAGTTCTTC CAISEEYQGHNEQFF
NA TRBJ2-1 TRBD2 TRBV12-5 TGTGCTAGTGGTCTCGGGACTAGCGGGAAGAGGACGGATGAGCAGTTCTTC CASGLGTSGKRTDEQFF
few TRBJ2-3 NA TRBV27 TGTGCCAGCAGTTTGGCTTTTCTTAGCACAGATACGCAGTATTTT CASSLAFLSTDTQYF
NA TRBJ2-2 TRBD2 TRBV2 TGTGCCAGCAGCCTAGCGGGGGGCTCGAACACCGGGGAGCTGTTTTTT CASSLAGGSNTGELFF
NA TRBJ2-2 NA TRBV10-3 TGTGCCATCAGTGAGCTACAGGGGCGGGGCACCGGGGAGCTGTTTTTT CAISELQGRGTGELFF
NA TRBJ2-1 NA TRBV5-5 TGTGCCAGCAGCGGGGGCTATGAGCAGTTCTTC CASSGGYEQFF
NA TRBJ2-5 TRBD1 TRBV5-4 TGTGCCAGCAGCCTGGGACAGTACCAAGAGACCCAGTACTTC CASSLGQYQETQYF
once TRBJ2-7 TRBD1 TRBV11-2 TGTGCCAGCAGCTTAGGAAGATCGGGACAGGGGAACGAGCAGTACTTC CASSLGRSGQGNEQYF
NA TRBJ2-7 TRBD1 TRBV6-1 TGTGCCAGCAGTAGACAGGGGTACGAGCAGTACTTC CASSRQGYEQYF
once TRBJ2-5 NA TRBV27 TGTGCCAGCAGTTCCGGTACTACCCACCAAGAGACCCAGTACTTC CASSSGTTHQETQYF
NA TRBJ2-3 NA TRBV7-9 TGTGCCAGCAGCTCCGACTTGCGCACAGATACGCAGTATTTT CASSSDLRTDTQYF
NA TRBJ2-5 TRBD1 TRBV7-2 TGTGCCAGCAGCACGGACAGGGAGACCCAGTACTTC CASSTDRETQYF
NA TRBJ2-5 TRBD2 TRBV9 TGTGCCAGCACTCGTAGCGGGAGGTACCAAGAGACCCAGTACTTC CASTRSGRYQETQYF
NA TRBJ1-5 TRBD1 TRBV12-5 TGTGCTAGTGGGTCCCCCCTGCAGGGGGGTCCTCAGCCCCAGCATTTT CASGSPLQGGPQPQHF
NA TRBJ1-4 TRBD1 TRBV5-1 TGCGCCAGCAGCTTGGTTGGACAGGGGAATGAAAAACTGTTTTTT CASSLVGQGNEKLFF
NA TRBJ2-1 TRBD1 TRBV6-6 TGTGCCAGCAGTTACGACAGGGGGATCGATGAGCAGTTCTTC CASSYDRGIDEQFF
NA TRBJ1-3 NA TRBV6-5 TGTGCCAGCAGTTTAGGCACTACCTCCTCTGGAAACACCATATATTTT CASSLGTTSSGNTIYF
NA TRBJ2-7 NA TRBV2 TGTGCCAGCAGTGAATTTGCGGGGCCCTACGAGCAGTACTTC CASSEFAGPYEQYF
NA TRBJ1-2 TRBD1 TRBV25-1 TGTGCCAGCAGTGATCTTTTTGGGACAGATGTTCATGGCTACACCTTC CASSDLFGTDVHGYTF
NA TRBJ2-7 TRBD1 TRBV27 TGTGCCAGCAGTTCAGGGGGTTACGAGCAGTACTTC CASSSGGYEQYF
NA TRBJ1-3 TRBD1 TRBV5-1 TGCGCCAGCAGCTTGGTTACAGGGGGCCGAGGAAACACCATATATTTT CASSLVTGGRGNTIYF
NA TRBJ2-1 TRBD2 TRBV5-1 TGCGCCAGCAGCCCGCGACTAGCGGGCTCCTACAATGAGCAGTTCTTC CASSPRLAGSYNEQFF
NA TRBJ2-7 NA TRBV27 TGTGCCAGCAGTTTCCGTGTGGTTAGGGGAAGAGGTTCGTACGAGCAGTACTTC CASSFRVVRGRGSYEQYF
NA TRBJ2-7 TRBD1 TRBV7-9 TGTGCCAGCAGCGTCGGGACAGACGTTCACGAGCAGTACTTC CASSVGTDVHEQYF
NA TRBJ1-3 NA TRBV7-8 TGTGCCAGCAGCTCAAGAGTCAGGAACTCTGGAAACACCATATATTTT CASSSRVRNSGNTIYF
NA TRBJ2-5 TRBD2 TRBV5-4 TGTGCCAGCAGCCCGGGGACTAGCGGCCACCCGAACCAAGAGACCCAGTACTTC CASSPGTSGHPNQETQYF
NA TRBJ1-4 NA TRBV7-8 TGTGCCAGCAGCTTAAACGGCCCTGCAGGGGCAACTAATGAAAAACTGTTTTTT CASSLNGPAGATNEKLFF
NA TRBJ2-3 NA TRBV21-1 TGTGCCAGCAGCAAAGTAGGGGCCAGAAGCCCGAGACAGCACACAGATACGCAGTATTTT CASSKVGARSPRQHTDTQYF
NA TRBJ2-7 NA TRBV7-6 TGTGCCAGCAGCTCGGACAGCCACTCCTACGAGCAGTACTTC CASSSDSHSYEQYF
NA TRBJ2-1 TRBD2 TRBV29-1 TGCAGCCTTTCGGCTGCCGGGGGGGCCTACAATGAGCAGTTCTTC CSLSAAGGAYNEQFF
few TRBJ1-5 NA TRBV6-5 TGTGCCAGCAGCAGACTTAATCAGCCCCAGCATTTT CASSRLNQPQHF
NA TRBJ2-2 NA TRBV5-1 TGCGCCAGCAGCTTCCAGGGTTGGGGTAGGACCGGGGAGCTGTTTTTT CASSFQGWGRTGELFF